These T cell receptor beta chains were read from a single sample in a study of blood T cells in healthy people across ages. TCRdb re-called the 5' RACE reads with MiXCR, one entry per CDR3 protein. The table records 600,000 to 850,000 distinct CDR3 sequences, roughly 43% of them present only once. The source material was blood. Receptors originate from a woman in her fifties or sixties in good health. Both conserved end residues are trimmed from each CDR3. D genes are given only for firm matches.

V gene	J gene	D gene	CDR3 protein
TRBV11-2	TRBJ2-2	-	ASSWGPSGELF
TRBV28	TRBJ2-3	-	ASASLGASTDTQY
TRBV12-5	-	-	ASGPPAGAYNEQY
TRBV20-1	TRBJ2-3	-	SARVPGRDTDTQY
TRBV29-1	TRBJ2-3	TRBD1	SVLPPGQGAVDTQY
TRBV21-1	TRBJ1-2	-	ASSKGGSPEDYGYT
TRBV3-1	TRBJ2-6	TRBD1	ASSQGTGGLSGANVLT
TRBV18	TRBJ1-5	-	ASSPQSDSNQPQH
TRBV25-1	TRBJ2-1	TRBD2	ASSDVFRAGAPNEQF
TRBV7-2	TRBJ2-5	-	ASSPPWAGEFGTQY
TRBV29-1	TRBJ2-1	TRBD2	SVGGASGSFEQF
TRBV10-3	TRBJ2-3	-	AISPKADTQY
TRBV5-1	TRBJ1-5	-	ASSLDGARNQPQH
TRBV11-2	TRBJ2-3	-	ASSPNGYTDTQY
TRBV9	TRBJ1-2	TRBD1	ASSSRAGGIDGYT
TRBV2	TRBJ2-4	TRBD2	ASSPGLAGGLAKNIQY
TRBV7-3	TRBJ2-1	-	ASSSLPGLAYNEQF
TRBV29-1	TRBJ2-7	-	GVGVGLKDEQY
TRBV21-1	TRBJ2-1	-	ASSRGLAGGRRNEQF
TRBV20-1	TRBJ2-7	-	SAPDGSSYEQY
TRBV24-1	TRBJ2-5	TRBD2	ATSDGLAGGVQY
TRBV7-2	TRBJ2-7	TRBD1	ASSSGQDLTYEQY
TRBV3-1	TRBJ2-5	-	ASSQDTAWETQY
TRBV4-3	TRBJ1-4	-	ASSQVAGQLNNEKLF
TRBV20-1	TRBJ2-7	-	SARSGDNSYEQY
TRBV5-1	-	-	ASSSLGVSASYEQY
TRBV6-2/TRBV6-3	TRBJ2-3	TRBD2	ASTGGSLSTDTQY
TRBV6-2/TRBV6-3	TRBJ2-7	-	ASSRTALSYEQY
TRBV18	TRBJ2-5	-	ASSPGDTETQY
TRBV29-1	TRBJ1-1	TRBD1	SVGTGASDTEAF
TRBV10-3	TRBJ2-7	-	ATCQALSYEQY
TRBV7-9	TRBJ2-3	TRBD1	ASSLAGTGDTQY
TRBV12-3/TRBV12-4	TRBJ2-1	TRBD1	ASRTGTELYEQF
TRBV7-2	TRBJ1-5	-	ASSFSQDLNQPQH
TRBV7-3	TRBJ2-1	-	ASSLGGENEQF
TRBV28	TRBJ1-2	-	GIDQGRYGYT
TRBV7-2	TRBJ2-3	-	ASSLSTRSDTQY
TRBV3-1	TRBJ2-1	-	AGSQERANEQF
TRBV3-1	TRBJ2-1	-	ASSPPAEGHNEQF
TRBV7-6	TRBJ2-1	TRBD1	ASSLDDRGLWEQF
TRBV18	TRBJ2-7	-	ASSQRGQSYEQY
TRBV9	TRBJ1-4	-	ASSVDGEKLF
TRBV9	TRBJ2-5	-	TSSVEAGRNEQY
TRBV18	TRBJ1-6	-	ASSQTPLGDSPLH
TRBV5-1	TRBJ2-7	TRBD1	ASSLVPLGTADYEQY
TRBV7-9	TRBJ2-7	-	ASSRTTGYEQY
TRBV29-1	TRBJ1-4	TRBD1	SVNRGPQMAELF
TRBV20-1	TRBJ2-3	TRBD2	SASPAGALTDTQY
TRBV7-9	TRBJ2-5	-	ASSMYTGGEETQY
TRBV6-5	TRBJ2-6	TRBD1	ASSYSGTGGSGANVLT
TRBV13	TRBJ2-3	TRBD2	ASSFTNGLADYTETQY
TRBV4-3	TRBJ2-4	TRBD1	ASSQDAGGGVNIQY
TRBV14	TRBJ2-5	-	ASSQYDETQY
TRBV6-2/TRBV6-3	TRBJ2-3	-	ASSYSSSSLSDTQY
TRBV7-9	TRBJ2-7	-	ASSLMLGEQY
TRBV6-2/TRBV6-3	TRBJ2-2	TRBD2	ASSRTSTGELF